These 27 T cell receptor beta chains were all obtained from the same sample, sequenced in a study of blood T cell repertoires in COVID-19. Generated by immunoSEQ multiplex PCR, the TCRdb table keeps only in-frame clones and is missing some. The sample lists 60,000 to 75,000 clones, around 80% occurring once. The sequenced sample was peripheral blood. The receptors derive from a human donor in a cohort sampled during active COVID-19.

The chain combines TRBV7-6 with TRBJ2-2, with TRBD1 identical over 8 bases. Unmatched junction bases numbered 6, after V lost 5 bases and J lost 1 base. Germline V gene data show CDR1 as SGHVS and CDR2 as FNYEAQ. This CDR3 contains 16 residues. CDR3 in DNA: TGTGCCAGCAGCCATCGGACAGGGCGGAACACCGGGGAGCTGTTTTTT. Encoded protein: CASSHRTGRNTGELFF.

J is TRBJ2-7 and V is TRBV3-1 (or the pseudogene TRBV3-2), with 9 bases identical to TRBD2. Germline CDR1 reads LGHDT; CDR2 reads YNNKEL (reference sequence). This CDR3 has 16 amino acids. V lost 1 base to trimming and J lost 6 bases; unmatched junction nucleotides: 10. In DNA form, the CDR3 reads TGTGCCAGCAGCCAAGTTGTGGGCGGGAGGGGTGGCGAGCAGTACTTC. Protein product: CASSQVVGGRGGEQYF.

The gene calls are TRBV7-9 and TRBJ1-2; TRBD1 might be the D (6 bases). V lost 5 bases to trimming and J lost 2 bases, with 18 bases between them. The CDR3 is 16 amino acids. Germline V gene lookup returns CDR1 SEHNR and CDR2 FQNEAQ (reference sequence). The CDR3 is CASSHDRSRGNYGYTF. In DNA form, the CDR3 reads TGTGCCAGCAGCCACGACAGGTCTAGAGGCAACTATGGCTACACCTTC. The full variable domain, completed using reference TRBV7-9 and TRBJ1-2, is DTGVSQNPRHKITKRGQNVTFRCDPISEHNRLYWYRQTLGQGPEFLTYFQNEAQLEKSRLLSDRFSAERPKGSFSTLEIQRTEQGDSAMYLCASSHDRSRGNYGYTFGSGTRLTVV.

The rearrangement links TRBV4-1 to TRBJ2-3; 11 nucleotides line up with TRBD2. The CDR3 runs to 12 residues. Losses at the gene ends were 4 bases for V and 13 bases for J; bases not matched to a gene: 4. Per the germline V gene, CDR1 is MGHRA and CDR2 is YSYEKL. CDR3 in amino acids: CASSPTSGVEYF. The DNA of the CDR3 is TGCGCCAGCAGCCCGACTAGCGGGGTCGAGTATTTT.

This chain joins TRBV27 and TRBJ1-1; D unclear. The CDR3 contains 12 residues. Germline V CDR1 and CDR2: MNHEY, SMNVEV (reference sequence). Trimming took 11 bases from V and 4 from J, leaving 14 bases between them. The CDR3 loop is CALNSGSTEAFF. The CDR3, as DNA: TGTGCCCTAAACTCGGGGAGCACTGAAGCTTTCTTT.

A single count supports this clone. This chain links TRBV2 with TRBJ1-3; 8 bases match TRBD1. The ends lost 7 bases at V and 4 bases at J; junction bases unmatched: 3. Germline CDR1 reads SNHLY; CDR2 reads FYNNEI. The CDR3 is 13 residues long. CDR3 sequence: CASNWDRGNTIYF. In nucleotides, the CDR3 is TGTGCCAGCAATTGGGACAGGGGAAACACCATATATTTT.

J is TRBJ2-1 and V is TRBV3-1 (or the pseudogene TRBV3-2); maybe TRBD1 (6 bases). The germline V and J ends were trimmed by 3 bases and 8 bases, with 8 bases remaining between them. CDR1 is LGHDT and CDR2 is YNNKEL in the germline V gene (reference sequence). CDR3 length: 12 residues. Here the CDR3 DNA reads TGTGCCAGCAGCCATTACAGGGATGAGCAGTTCTTC. Translation gives CASSHYRDEQFF.

V gene TRBV11-1 combines with J gene TRBJ2-7, with 9 bases that match TRBD1. Germline V gene lookup returns CDR1 SGHAT and CDR2 FQDESV (reference sequence). This CDR3 is built from 14 residues. V dropped 2 bases and J dropped 5; count of bases not matched to a gene: 4. CDR3 amino acids: CASSLPGTGHEQYF. The DNA for the CDR3 is TGTGCCAGCAGCTTACCCGGGACAGGGCACGAGCAGTACTTC. Together with reference TRBV11-1 and TRBJ2-7, the CDR3 gives the full variable domain: EAEVAQSPRYKITEKSQAVAFWCDPISGHATLYWYRQILGQGPELLVQFQDESVVDDSQLPKDRFSAERLKGVDSTLKIQPAELGDSAMYLCASSLPGTGHEQYFGPGTRLTVT.

This clone has a single count. V and J are TRBV6-5 and TRBJ2-5; 8 bases fit TRBD1. Germline V gene data show CDR1 as MNHEY and CDR2 as SVGAGI. The V and J ends lost 1 base and 3 bases, in that order; junction bases with no gene match: 7. This CDR3 spans 16 amino acids. DNA for the CDR3: TGTGCCAGCAGTTACTTACAGGGGGTGGGGAAAGAGACCCAGTACTTC. It translates to CASSYLQGVGKETQYF.

The CDR3 region has the DNA TGTGCCAGCAGTCCAGGGGGTTCCATTGAAGCTTTCTTT. Translation gives CASSPGGSIEAFF. The chain carries TRBV6-5 and TRBJ1-1; 7 bases line up with TRBD1. The CDR3 spans 13 residues. J was trimmed by 7 bases and V by 5 bases; bases with no gene match: 7. The germline V gene encodes CDR1 MNHEY and CDR2 SVGAGI.

V usage is TRBV19 and J usage is TRBJ2-7, with TRBD2 as a possible D gene (6 bases). CDR3 size: 17 residues. Germline assignment: CDR1 LNHDA and CDR2 SQIVND (reference sequence). Trimming cost V 0 bases and J 0 bases, with 15 bases left between them. The chain's CDR3 is CASSIDRGKRGSYEQYF. The CDR3 coding sequence is TGTGCCAGTAGTATAGATCGGGGGAAGCGCGGCTCCTACGAGCAGTACTTC. Variable domain in full (rest from reference TRBV19 and TRBJ2-7): DGGITQSPKYLFRKEGQNVTLSCEQNLNHDAMYWYRQDPGQGLRLIYYSQIVNDFQKGDIAEGYSVSREKKESFPLTVTSAQKNPTAFYLCASSIDRGKRGSYEQYFGPGTRLTVT.

This clone was seen only a few times. The chain combines TRBV18 with TRBJ2-1, with 7 positions matching TRBD2. Germline assignment: CDR1 KGHSH and CDR2 LQKENI. V lost 4 bases and J lost 5; bases outside the gene matches: 8. The CDR3 has 15 amino acids. The CDR3 sequence: CASSLGPGGHNEQFF. The DNA for the CDR3 is TGTGCCAGCTCACTCGGACCGGGAGGTCACAATGAGCAGTTCTTC.

This clone was observed a handful of times. The chain is built from TRBV10-1 and TRBJ2-2, with a tentative D call TRBD2 (6 bases). V lost 6 bases to trimming and J lost 4 bases, with 9 bases between them. The CDR3 totals 13 residues. Germline V gene sequence: CDR1 WNHNN, CDR2 SYGVQD (reference sequence). The CDR3 loop is CASSLGGTGELFF. In DNA form, the CDR3 reads TGCGCCAGCAGCTTGGGGGGCACCGGGGAGCTGTTTTTT.

This rearrangement joins TRBV6-6 to TRBJ1-1; TRBD1 is a possible D gene (5 bases). CDR1 and CDR2 (germline): MNHNY, SVGAGI (reference sequence). The CDR3 sequence is 12 residues long. V gave up 1 base and J gave up 9 bases, with 9 bases separating them. The CDR3: CASSYLGRQAFF. CDR3 nucleotide sequence: TGTGCCAGCAGTTACTTGGGGCGGCAAGCTTTCTTT.

The CDR3: CASSHYRTSGYNEQFF. The CDR3 DNA follows: TGTGCCAGCAGCCATTATCGGACTAGCGGATACAATGAGCAGTTCTTC. The chain uses TRBV9 and TRBJ2-1, with 10 bases lining up with TRBD2. The germline V gene encodes CDR1 SGDLS and CDR2 YYNGEE. The CDR3 is 16 residues long. V shed 4 bases and J 4 bases; nucleotides not matched to a gene: 8. Full variable domain (remainder filled in from reference TRBV9 and TRBJ2-1): DSGVTQTPKHLITATGQRVTLRCSPRSGDLSVYWYQQSLDQGLQFLIQYYNGEERAKGNILERFSAQQFPDLHSELNLSSLELGDSALYFCASSHYRTSGYNEQFFGPGTRLTVL.

V and J are TRBV7-9 and TRBJ2-7; 10 nucleotides match TRBD2. V trimming: 5 bases; J trimming: 6 bases; junction bases outside the gene matches: 19. The CDR3 loop spans 18 amino acids. In germline, CDR1 is SEHNR, CDR2 FQNEAQ (reference sequence). The CDR3 DNA follows: TGTGCCAGCAGCGCGCGCCAACCTCTGAGCGGGAGGGCCGTCGAGCAGTACTTC. It translates to CASSARQPLSGRAVEQYF.

This chain connects TRBV19 to TRBJ1-1; TRBD1 is a possible D gene (5 bases). The CDR3 contains 12 residues. The germline gives CDR1 LNHDA, CDR2 SQIVND (reference sequence). The V gene lost 7 bases and the J gene lost 10 bases, with 16 bases spanning the gap. Written as DNA, the CDR3 is TGTGCCAGTATCTGGCAGGGTGGTTCAGCTTTCTTT. This encodes CASIWQGGSAFF.

The chain couples TRBV19 to TRBJ1-5; D is perhaps TRBD1 (6 bases). Per the germline V gene, CDR1 is LNHDA and CDR2 is SQIVND (reference sequence). The CDR3 sequence is 16 residues long. The V and J ends lost 3 bases and 3 bases respectively, with 15 bases between them. The CDR3 here is CASSIDPRQANQPQHF. The CDR3 coding sequence is TGTGCCAGTAGTATTGATCCCCGACAGGCCAATCAGCCCCAGCATTTT.

The DNA of the CDR3 is TGTGCCAGCAGTCATCCCCTACCGGGTTTGGACAATGAGCAGTTCTTC. As protein: CASSHPLPGLDNEQFF. This chain joins TRBV27 and TRBJ2-1; D not certain. Germline lookup yields CDR1 MNHEY and CDR2 SMNVEV (reference sequence). V dropped 5 bases and J dropped 5 bases, with 19 bases sitting between them. This CDR3 is built from 16 residues.

The rearrangement joins TRBV5-1 to TRBJ1-2; D remains ambiguous. The length of the CDR3 is 18 residues. Germline CDR1 is SGHRS and CDR2 is YFSETQ. V was pared by 2 bases and J by 5 bases, with 25 bases between. CDR3 bases: TGCGCCAGCAGCTTTGAAGCGCTCACACGCGGGCTTGAATATGGCTACACCTTC. Translating it yields CASSFEALTRGLEYGYTF.

This clone was detected a few times. The genes are TRBV5-8 and TRBJ1-2; maybe TRBD1 (6 bases). Germline CDR1 SGHTS, CDR2 YDEGEE. V gave up 2 bases and J gave up 2 bases, with 10 bases separating them. This CDR3 contains 14 residues. The CDR3 sequence: CASSLIQGNYGYTF. The CDR3 DNA reads TGTGCCAGCAGCTTAATTCAGGGGAACTATGGCTACACCTTC.

CDR3 nucleotide sequence: TGTGCCAGCAGTGACGGGTTAAGTATCTATGGCTACACCTTC. This codes for CASSDGLSIYGYTF. The rearrangement uses TRBV2 and TRBJ1-2, with D unresolved. The CDR3 is made up of 14 amino acids. Germline V lookup: CDR1 SNHLY, CDR2 FYNNEI. V shed 3 bases and J shed 4 bases, with 12 bases lying between them.

The J gene is TRBJ2-7, the V gene TRBV4-3, with TRBD2 matching over 7 bases. Germline loops: CDR1 LGHNA, CDR2 YSLEER. The length of the CDR3 is 15 residues. V lost 0 bases, J lost 2 bases, and 4 bases stayed unmatched. The CDR3: CASSQEGRGTYEQYF. The CDR3 DNA reads TGCGCCAGCAGCCAAGAAGGGCGGGGGACCTACGAGCAGTACTTC.

The J gene is TRBJ1-2, the V gene TRBV3-1 (or the pseudogene TRBV3-2); 11 bases match TRBD1. Germline V lookup: CDR1 LGHDT, CDR2 YNNKEL (reference sequence). The junction had 2 bases not matched to a gene; V was cut back by 8 bases and J by 0 bases. The CDR3 runs to 14 residues. DNA of the CDR3: TGTGCCAGCGGACAGGGGGCCCCTAACTATGGCTACACCTTC. Translating it yields CASGQGAPNYGYTF.

J is TRBJ2-7 and V is TRBV4-2, with 8 bases fitting TRBD1. The ends lost 0 bases at V and 2 bases at J; junction bases unmatched: 6. This CDR3 has 16 amino acids. Germline CDR1 and CDR2: LGHNA and YNFKEQ. The CDR3 protein is CASSQDWARGPYEQYF. The CDR3 nucleotides are TGTGCCAGCAGCCAAGATTGGGCCAGGGGGCCCTACGAGCAGTACTTC.

The gene calls are TRBV3-1 (or the pseudogene TRBV3-2) and TRBJ1-5; 11 positions agree with TRBD1. From germline, CDR1 is LGHDT and CDR2 YNNKEL (reference sequence). The CDR3 contains 17 residues. With 4 bases clipped from V and 6 bases from J, the junction kept 11 bases outside the gene matches. CDR3 nucleotide sequence: TGTGCCAGCAGCCTTTCTATAGGGACAGGGGGTTGTCAGCCCCAGCATTTT. Translated, it gives CASSLSIGTGGCQPQHF.

The rearrangement links TRBV6-2 or TRBV6-3 to TRBJ2-3, with D possibly matching TRBD2 (7 bases). Germline V lookup: CDR1 MNHEY, CDR2 SVGEGT. This CDR3 region has 14 residues. The V end was cut by 2 bases, the J end by 2 bases, with 8 bases between. CDR3 bases: TGTGCCAGCAGTTACGGGGGGGCCACAGATACGCAGTATTTT. Protein product: CASSYGGATDTQYF.